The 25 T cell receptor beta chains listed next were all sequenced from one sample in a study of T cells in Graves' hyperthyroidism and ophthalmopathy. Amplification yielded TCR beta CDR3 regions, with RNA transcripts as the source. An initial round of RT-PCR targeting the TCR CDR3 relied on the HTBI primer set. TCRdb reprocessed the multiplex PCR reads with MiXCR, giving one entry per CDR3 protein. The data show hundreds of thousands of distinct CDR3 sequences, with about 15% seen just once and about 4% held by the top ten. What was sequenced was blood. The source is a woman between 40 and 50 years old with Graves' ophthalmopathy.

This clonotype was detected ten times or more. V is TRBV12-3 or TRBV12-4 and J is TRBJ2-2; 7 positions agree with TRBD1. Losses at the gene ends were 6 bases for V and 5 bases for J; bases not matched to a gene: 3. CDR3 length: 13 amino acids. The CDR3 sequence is CASSDRATGELFF. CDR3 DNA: TGTGCCAGCAGCGACAGGGCGACCGGGGAGCTGTTTTTT.

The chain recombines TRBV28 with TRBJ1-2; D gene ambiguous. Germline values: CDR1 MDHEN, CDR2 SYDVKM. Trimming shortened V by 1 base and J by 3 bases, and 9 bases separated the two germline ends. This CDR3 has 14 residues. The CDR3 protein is CASSLLEGYYGYTF. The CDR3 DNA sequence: TGTGCCAGCAGTTTATTGGAGGGCTACTATGGCTACACCTTC.

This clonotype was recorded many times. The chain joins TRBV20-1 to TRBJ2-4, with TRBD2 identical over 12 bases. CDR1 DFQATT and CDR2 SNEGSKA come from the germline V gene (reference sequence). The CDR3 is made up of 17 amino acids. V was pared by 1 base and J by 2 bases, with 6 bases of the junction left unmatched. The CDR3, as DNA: TGCAGTGCTAGAGCTAGACTAGCGGGAGACTCCAAAAACATTCAGTACTTC. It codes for CSARARLAGDSKNIQYF.

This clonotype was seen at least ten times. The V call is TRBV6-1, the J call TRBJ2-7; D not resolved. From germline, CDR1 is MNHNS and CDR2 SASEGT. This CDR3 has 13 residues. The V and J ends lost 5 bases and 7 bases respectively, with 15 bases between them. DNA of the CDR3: TGTGCCAGCAGTCCAGTAGGCCACCTGGAGCAGTACTTC. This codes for CASSPVGHLEQYF.

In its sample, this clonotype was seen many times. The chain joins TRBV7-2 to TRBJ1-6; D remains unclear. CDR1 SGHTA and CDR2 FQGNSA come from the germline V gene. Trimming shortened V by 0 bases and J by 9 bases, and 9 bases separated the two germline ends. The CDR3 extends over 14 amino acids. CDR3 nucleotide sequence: TGTGCCAGCAGCTTAGCCCCGGAGATTTCACCCCTCCACTTT. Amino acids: CASSLAPEISPLHF.

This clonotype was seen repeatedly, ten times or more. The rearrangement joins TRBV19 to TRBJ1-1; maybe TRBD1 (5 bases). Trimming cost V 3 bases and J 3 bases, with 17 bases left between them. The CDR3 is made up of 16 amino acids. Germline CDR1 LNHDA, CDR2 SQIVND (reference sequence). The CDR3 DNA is TGTGCCAGTAGTATGGCGGGACCATCATTTCACACTGAAGCTTTCTTT. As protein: CASSMAGPSFHTEAFF.

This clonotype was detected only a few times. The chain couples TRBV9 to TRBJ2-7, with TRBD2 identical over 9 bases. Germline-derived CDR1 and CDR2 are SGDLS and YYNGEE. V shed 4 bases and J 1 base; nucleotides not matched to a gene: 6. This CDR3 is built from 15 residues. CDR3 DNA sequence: TGTGCCAGCAGCCCGGGGCGGGAGGGATCCTACGAGCAGTACTTC. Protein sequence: CASSPGREGSYEQYF.

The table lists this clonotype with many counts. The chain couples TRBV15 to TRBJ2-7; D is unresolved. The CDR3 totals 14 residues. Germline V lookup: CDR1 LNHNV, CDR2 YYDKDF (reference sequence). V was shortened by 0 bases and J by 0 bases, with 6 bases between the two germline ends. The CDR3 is CATSRDVSSYEQYF. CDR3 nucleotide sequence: TGTGCCACCAGCAGAGATGTTAGCTCCTACGAGCAGTACTTC.

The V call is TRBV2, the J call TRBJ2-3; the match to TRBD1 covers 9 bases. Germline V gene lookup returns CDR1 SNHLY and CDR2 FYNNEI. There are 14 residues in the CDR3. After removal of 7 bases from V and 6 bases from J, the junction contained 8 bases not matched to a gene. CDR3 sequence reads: CASTVGQGFDTQYF. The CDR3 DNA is TGTGCCAGCACCGTCGGACAGGGGTTCGATACGCAGTATTTT. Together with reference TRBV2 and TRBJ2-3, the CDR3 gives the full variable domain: EPEVTQTPSHQVTQMGQEVILRCVPISNHLYFYWYRQILGQKVEFLVSFYNNEISEKSEIFDDQFSVERPDGSNFTLKIRSTKLEDSAMYFCASTVGQGFDTQYFGPGTRLTVL.

The CDR3 DNA reads as TGCGCCAGCAGCCAAGATGGTTCGACGGGAGCTGAAGCTTTCTTT. This encodes CASSQDGSTGAEAFF. The chain recombines TRBV4-3 with TRBJ1-1; D gene ambiguous. Germline V gene sequence: CDR1 LGHNA, CDR2 YSLEER. The length of the CDR3 is 15 residues. V lost 0 bases and J lost 6, with 14 bases in between.

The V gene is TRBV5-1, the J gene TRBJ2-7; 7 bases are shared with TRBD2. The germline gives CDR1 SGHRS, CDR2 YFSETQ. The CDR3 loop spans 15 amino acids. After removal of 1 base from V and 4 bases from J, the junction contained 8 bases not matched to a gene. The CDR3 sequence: CASSLQGGPKYEQYF. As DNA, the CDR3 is TGCGCCAGCAGCTTGCAGGGAGGGCCCAAGTACGAGCAGTACTTC.

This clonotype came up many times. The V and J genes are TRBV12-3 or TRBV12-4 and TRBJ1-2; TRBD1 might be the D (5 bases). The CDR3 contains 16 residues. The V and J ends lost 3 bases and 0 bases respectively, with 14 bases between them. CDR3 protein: CASSFYARGANYGYTF. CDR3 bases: TGTGCCAGCAGTTTCTATGCCCGAGGGGCTAACTATGGCTACACCTTC.

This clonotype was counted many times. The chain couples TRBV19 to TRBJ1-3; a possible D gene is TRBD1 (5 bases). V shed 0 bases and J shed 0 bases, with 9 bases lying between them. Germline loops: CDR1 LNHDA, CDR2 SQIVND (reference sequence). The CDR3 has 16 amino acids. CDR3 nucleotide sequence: TGTGCCAGTAGTATAGAACTCCAGGGCTCTGGAAACACCATATATTTT. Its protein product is CASSIELQGSGNTIYF.

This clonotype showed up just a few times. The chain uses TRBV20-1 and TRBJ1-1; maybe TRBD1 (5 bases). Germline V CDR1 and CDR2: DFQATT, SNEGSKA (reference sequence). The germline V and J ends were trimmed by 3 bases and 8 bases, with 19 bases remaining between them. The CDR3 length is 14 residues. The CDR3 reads CSASLTLGGGEAFF. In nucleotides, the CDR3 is TGCAGTGCTAGTCTGACCCTGGGGGGGGGGGAAGCTTTCTTT.

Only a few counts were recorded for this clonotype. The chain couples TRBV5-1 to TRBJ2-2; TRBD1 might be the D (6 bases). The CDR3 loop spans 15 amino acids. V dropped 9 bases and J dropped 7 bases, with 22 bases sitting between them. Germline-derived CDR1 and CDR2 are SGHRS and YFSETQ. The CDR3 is CATKQVQGNGGELFF. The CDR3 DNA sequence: TGCGCCACCAAGCAGGTCCAGGGGAACGGCGGGGAGCTGTTTTTT.

The CDR3 nucleotides are TGCGCCAGCAGCCAAGATTCAGGGGCGATCACTGAAGCTTTCTTT. This sequence encodes CASSQDSGAITEAFF. This rearrangement joins TRBV4-1 to TRBJ1-1; D is possibly TRBD1 (6 bases). V was pared by 0 bases and J by 4 bases, with 12 bases between. The CDR3 is 15 amino acids. The germline V gene encodes CDR1 MGHRA and CDR2 YSYEKL.

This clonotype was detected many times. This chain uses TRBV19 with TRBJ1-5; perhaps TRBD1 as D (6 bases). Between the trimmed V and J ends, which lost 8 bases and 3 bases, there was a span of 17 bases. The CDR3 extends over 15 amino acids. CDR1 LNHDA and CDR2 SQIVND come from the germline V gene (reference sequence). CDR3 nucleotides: TGTGCCAGTTCCGGGAGGGGGTATCTCAATCAGCCCCAGCATTTT. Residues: CASSGRGYLNQPQHF.

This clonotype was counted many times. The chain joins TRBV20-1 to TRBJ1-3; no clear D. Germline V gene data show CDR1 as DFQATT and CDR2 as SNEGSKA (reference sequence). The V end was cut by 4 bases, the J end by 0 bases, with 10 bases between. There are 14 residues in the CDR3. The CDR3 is CSATGPNSGNTIYF. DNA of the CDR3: TGCAGTGCTACCGGCCCGAACTCTGGAAACACCATATATTTT.

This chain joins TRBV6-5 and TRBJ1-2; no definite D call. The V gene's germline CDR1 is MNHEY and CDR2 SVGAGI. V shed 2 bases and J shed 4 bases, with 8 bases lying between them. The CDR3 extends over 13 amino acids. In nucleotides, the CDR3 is TGTGCCAGCAGTTACGGGGAAGTCTATGGCTACACCTTC. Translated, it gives CASSYGEVYGYTF.

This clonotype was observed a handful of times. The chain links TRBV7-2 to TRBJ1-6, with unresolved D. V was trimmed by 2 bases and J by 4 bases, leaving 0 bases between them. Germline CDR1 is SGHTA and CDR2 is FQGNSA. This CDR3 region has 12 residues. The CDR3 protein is CASSLYNSPLHF. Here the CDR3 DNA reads TGTGCCAGCAGCTTATATAATTCACCCCTCCACTTT.

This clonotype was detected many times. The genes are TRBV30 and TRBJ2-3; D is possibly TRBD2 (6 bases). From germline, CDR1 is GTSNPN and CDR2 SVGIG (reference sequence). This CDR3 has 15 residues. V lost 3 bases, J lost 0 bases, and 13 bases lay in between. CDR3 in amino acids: CAWRASDSSTDTQYF. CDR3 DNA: TGTGCCTGGAGAGCTAGCGACTCTAGCACAGATACGCAGTATTTT.

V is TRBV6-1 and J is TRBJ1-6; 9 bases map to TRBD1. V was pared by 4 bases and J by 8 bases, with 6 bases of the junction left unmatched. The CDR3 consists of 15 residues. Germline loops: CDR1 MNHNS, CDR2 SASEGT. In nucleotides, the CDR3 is TGTGCCAGCAGTGTACAGGGGGCTAAGGATTCACCCCTCCACTTT. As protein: CASSVQGAKDSPLHF.

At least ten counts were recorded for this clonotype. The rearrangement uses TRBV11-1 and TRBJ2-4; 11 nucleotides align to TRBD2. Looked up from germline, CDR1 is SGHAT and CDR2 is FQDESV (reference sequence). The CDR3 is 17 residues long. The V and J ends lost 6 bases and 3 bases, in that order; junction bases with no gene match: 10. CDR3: CASSSISGRAGKNIQYF. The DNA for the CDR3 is TGTGCCAGCAGTTCCATTAGCGGGAGGGCCGGCAAAAACATTCAGTACTTC.

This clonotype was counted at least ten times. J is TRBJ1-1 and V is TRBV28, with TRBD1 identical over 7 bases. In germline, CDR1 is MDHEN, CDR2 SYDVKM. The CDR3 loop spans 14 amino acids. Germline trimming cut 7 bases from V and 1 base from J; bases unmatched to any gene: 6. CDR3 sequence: CASTRDRANTEAFF. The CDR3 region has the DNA TGTGCCAGCACCAGAGACAGGGCGAACACTGAAGCTTTCTTT.

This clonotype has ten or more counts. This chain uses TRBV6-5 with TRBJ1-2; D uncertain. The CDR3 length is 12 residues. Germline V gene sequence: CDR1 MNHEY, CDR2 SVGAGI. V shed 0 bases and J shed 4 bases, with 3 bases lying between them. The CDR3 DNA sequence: TGTGCCAGCAGTTACTCGGGCTATGGCTACACCTTC. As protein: CASSYSGYGYTF.